This TCR beta chain was found in a study of cytomegalovirus exposure and HLA in healthy donors. Study observations and caveats: TCR beta sequences reportedly predicted the HLA-A and HLA-B alleles of most subjects accurately. Productive status was seen about 87% or about 30% of the time for most TCR beta V segments in an earlier analysis. A later analysis by the authors found several of the most significant clusters apparently linked to common viral pathogens.

The PCR ran on 60 Vbeta and 13 Jbeta primers. Sequenced by immunoSEQ multiplex PCR; TCRdb stores in-frame clones only, minus some. This sample has about 150,000 clones, with approximately 85% found just once. The CDR3 runs to 15 residues. Germline CDR1 SGHTS, CDR2 YDEGEE. The V gene lost 4 bases and the J gene lost 0 bases, with 12 bases spanning the gap. Remarks on this clone: Its antigen is still unknown.

Everyone who donated was a healthy bone marrow donor. This receptor was taken from a woman under 30 in good health and CMV-seronegative. V gene TRBV5-8 combines with J gene TRBJ2-3; maybe TRBD2 (5 bases). Sequencing was performed on PBMCs. The CDR3 region is CASSRGGGSTDTQYF. The CDR3 DNA reads TGTGCCAGCAGCCGTGGCGGCGGGAGCACAGATACGCAGTATTTT.